The 12 T cell receptor beta chains in this list originate from one sample, sequenced in a study of cytomegalovirus exposure and HLA in healthy donors. Primers for the PCR totalled 60 Vbeta and 13 Jbeta. Produced via immunoSEQ multiplex PCR; TCRdb's table is partial and in-frame only. The table has 150,000 to 250,000 clones, less than 80% seen once; the top ten hold 4.4%. The sample was PBMCs. The source is a woman under 40 in good health and CMV-seropositive.

The chain uses TRBV29-1 and TRBJ2-1; a weak D match, TRBD1 (7 bases). The CDR3 extends over 15 amino acids. In germline, CDR1 is SQVTM, CDR2 ANQGSEA. Trimming took 6 bases from V and 7 from J, leaving 22 bases between them. CDR3 nucleotide sequence: TGCAGCGTCATCGGAGGAGGGGGCAGGGTAAATGAGCAGTTCTTC. The encoded protein is CSVIGGGGRVNEQFF.

J is TRBJ2-3 and V is TRBV5-1, with D possibly TRBD2 on 5 matching bases. Per the germline V gene, CDR1 is SGHRS and CDR2 is YFSETQ. V gave up 0 bases and J gave up 4 bases, with 6 bases separating them. CDR3 length: 13 amino acids. The DNA for the CDR3 is TGCGCCAGCAGCTTGGGAGGGTCAGATACGCAGTATTTT. Amino acid sequence: CASSLGGSDTQYF.

This chain connects TRBV2 to TRBJ2-7; 8 nucleotides line up with TRBD2. The junction had 17 bases not matched to a gene; V was cut back by 7 bases and J by 9 bases. Germline lookup yields CDR1 SNHLY and CDR2 FYNNEI. The CDR3 runs 15 residues. The CDR3 nucleotides read TGTGCCAGCACCCCCCGAGAGGCGGGGGGTTTCGGGCAGTACTTC. Protein sequence: CASTPREAGGFGQYF.

With respect to this clone: No conserved phenylalanine or tryptophan is present at the end of the CDR3, so a read error is the likely explanation. The limits of the CDR3 on the DNA are not certain, so only TCRdb's listed CDR3 is given. This sequence joins TRBV7-9 and TRBJ1-2; TRBD1, as called in the table, went unchecked against the DNA. Germline V CDR1 and CDR2: SEHNR, FQNEAQ (reference sequence). Counting both end residues, the CDR3 totals 12 amino acids. Here the CDR3 reads CASSLTVTAPTV.

The J gene is TRBJ1-2, the V gene TRBV19; weak D call: TRBD1 (5 bases). Germline loops: CDR1 LNHDA, CDR2 SQIVND (reference sequence). Trimming removed 5 bases from V and 3 bases from J, with 10 bases in between. This CDR3 comprises 13 residues. The CDR3 region is CASSAGLHYGYTF. The CDR3 DNA reads TGTGCCAGTAGTGCAGGGTTGCACTATGGCTACACCTTC.

The chain carries TRBV5-1 and TRBJ2-2, with 12 bases fitting TRBD2. This CDR3 spans 16 amino acids. V shed 0 bases and J 6 bases; nucleotides not matched to a gene: 3. Germline V gene data show CDR1 as SGHRS and CDR2 as YFSETQ. CDR3 sequence: CASSLATSGGAGELFF. DNA of the CDR3: TGCGCCAGCAGCTTGGCGACTAGCGGGGGAGCCGGGGAGCTGTTTTTT.

There are a few counts of this clone. The chain uses TRBV7-9 and TRBJ1-2; 10 nucleotides agree with TRBD1. Germline CDR1 is SEHNR and CDR2 is FQNEAQ (reference sequence). The CDR3 runs to 14 residues. V lost 4 bases and J lost 7; bases outside the gene matches: 6. The CDR3 here is CASSSAGTGAGYTF. CDR3 DNA: TGTGCCAGCAGCTCCGCCGGGACAGGGGCTGGCTACACCTTC.

The chain has TRBV7-9 and TRBJ1-5; D is unclear. V was cut by 5 bases and J by 4 bases, with 15 bases left in between. Germline V gene lookup returns CDR1 SEHNR and CDR2 FQNEAQ (reference sequence). The CDR3 consists of 15 residues. This CDR3 reads CASSQEGSNNQPQHF. The CDR3 nucleotides are TGTGCCAGCAGCCAGGAGGGATCGAATAATCAGCCCCAGCATTTT.

The chain recombines TRBV7-9 with TRBJ2-1; TRBD1 agrees at 8 bases. Germline trimming cut 5 bases from V and 0 bases from J; bases unmatched to any gene: 9. The germline gives CDR1 SEHNR, CDR2 FQNEAQ (reference sequence). The CDR3 has 17 amino acids. Here the CDR3 reads CASSPPGQGSSYNEQFF. In DNA, the CDR3 is TGTGCCAGCAGCCCACCCGGACAGGGCAGCTCCTACAATGAGCAGTTCTTC. Full variable domain (remainder filled in from reference TRBV7-9 and TRBJ2-1): DTGVSQNPRHKITKRGQNVTFRCDPISEHNRLYWYRQTLGQGPEFLTYFQNEAQLEKSRLLSDRFSAERPKGSFSTLEIQRTEQGDSAMYLCASSPPGQGSSYNEQFFGPGTRLTVL.

The chain carries TRBV11-3 and TRBJ2-1; 14 bases agree with TRBD2. Germline V gene sequence: CDR1 SGHNT, CDR2 YENEEA. V shed 4 bases and J 7 bases; nucleotides not matched to a gene: 3. The length of the CDR3 is 15 residues. The CDR3 loop is CASSSGLAGGNEQFF. The DNA for the CDR3 is TGTGCCAGCAGCTCCGGACTAGCGGGAGGAAATGAGCAGTTCTTC.

The rearrangement joins TRBV6-5 to TRBJ1-1, with D unclear. CDR1 MNHEY and CDR2 SVGAGI come from the germline V gene. The CDR3 extends over 14 amino acids. V lost 4 bases, J lost 2 bases, and 11 bases lay in between. Written as DNA, the CDR3 is TGTGCCAGCAGTTGGTCGGTTCTTAACACTGAAGCTTTCTTT. Its translation is CASSWSVLNTEAFF.

This clone has only a few counts. The chain is built from TRBV6-6 and TRBJ2-5; maybe TRBD2 (5 bases). CDR3 size: 14 residues. CDR1 is MNHNY and CDR2 is SVGAGI in the germline V gene (reference sequence). V shed 2 bases and J shed 7 bases, with 14 bases lying between them. The CDR3 DNA reads TGTGCCAGCAGTTACGGTTTAGCGATGGCGACCCAGTACTTC. This codes for CASSYGLAMATQYF.